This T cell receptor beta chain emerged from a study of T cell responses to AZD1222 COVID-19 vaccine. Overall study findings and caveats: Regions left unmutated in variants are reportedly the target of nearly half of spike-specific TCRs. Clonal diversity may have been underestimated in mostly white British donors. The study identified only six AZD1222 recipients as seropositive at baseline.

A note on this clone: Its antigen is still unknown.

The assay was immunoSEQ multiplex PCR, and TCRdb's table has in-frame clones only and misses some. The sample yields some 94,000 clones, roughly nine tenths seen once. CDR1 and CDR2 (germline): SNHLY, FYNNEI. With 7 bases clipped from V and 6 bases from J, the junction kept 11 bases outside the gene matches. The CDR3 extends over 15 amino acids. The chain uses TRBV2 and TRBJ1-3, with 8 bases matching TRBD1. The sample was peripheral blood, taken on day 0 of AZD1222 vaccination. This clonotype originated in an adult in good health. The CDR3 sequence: CASTYYPGGVNTIYF. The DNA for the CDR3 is TGTGCCAGCACCTACTACCCAGGGGGCGTAAACACCATATATTTT.